A selection of T cell receptor beta chains follows, all from one sample in a study of T-cell memory formation after mild COVID-19. TCRdb re-analysed the 5' RACE reads in MiXCR, keeping a single row per CDR3 protein. The sample contains some 160,000 distinct CDR3 sequences, about 28% of which appear only once. Input material: PBMCs or a T cell subset sorted from them (not recorded which). Receptor source: an adult woman who had mild COVID-19 (a few samples of this study predate the infection). Cell type and time point are not known. Each CDR3 is given with its conserved first and last residue. D genes are given only for firm matches. Size is omitted from some rows. Given values are once, few, many or a class for expanded clones.

cdr3_length j_call d_call v_call clone_size cdr3_nt cdr3_aa
14 TRBJ2-3 NA TRBV5-5 NA TGTGCCAGCAGCTTGGGGATGAACGAAGATACGCAGTATTTT CASSLGMNEDTQYF
13 TRBJ2-3 TRBD2 TRBV20-1 NA TGCAGTGCCGCAACTAGCGGGGGGGCTAGGCAGTATTTT CSAATSGGARQYF
18 TRBJ2-3 TRBD2 TRBV7-3 many TGTGCCAGCAGCTTGGGACTAGCGGGAGGCCTTTTCACAGATACGCAGTATTTT CASSLGLAGGLFTDTQYF
13 TRBJ1-1 NA TRBV20-1 NA TGCAGTGCTCTATCGACTTTGAACACTGAAGCTTTCTTT CSALSTLNTEAFF
14 TRBJ2-5 TRBD2 TRBV29-1 NA TGCAGCGTTGACGGACTAGCGGGACATGAGACCCAGTACTTC CSVDGLAGHETQYF
14 TRBJ2-3 NA TRBV7-7 NA TGTGCTAGCAGCCCAACAGGGAGCACAGATACGCAGTATTTT CASSPTGSTDTQYF
11 TRBJ2-7 TRBD2 TRBV11-2 once TGTGCCAGCAGCCATCGACTAGCGGGGTACTTC CASSHRLAGYF
15 TRBJ1-1 NA TRBV20-1 NA TGCAGTGCTAGATCAGGAGGACAGTTGGACACTGAAGCTTTCTTT CSARSGGQLDTEAFF
14 TRBJ2-3 TRBD2 TRBV4-1 few TGCGCCAGCAGCCACGGGACTAGTTTCGATACGCAGTATTTT CASSHGTSFDTQYF
11 TRBJ2-1 NA TRBV7-9 few TGTGCCAGCAACTTATTAAAGGAGCAGTTCTTC CASNLLKEQFF
16 TRBJ2-1 NA TRBV21-1 few TGTGCCAGCAGCAAAGTCAAGCGGGAGACCCACGATGAGCAGTTCTTC CASSKVKRETHDEQFF
16 TRBJ2-1 TRBD2 TRBV24-1 NA TGTGCCACCAGTGATGCGGCTAGCGGGGGGTTCCATGAGCAGTTCTTC CATSDAASGGFHEQFF
15 TRBJ2-2 TRBD2 TRBV7-3 many TGTGCCAGCAGCCCGGGACTAGGAGACACCGGGGAGCTGTTTTTT CASSPGLGDTGELFF
16 TRBJ2-3 TRBD2 TRBV4-3 NA TGCGCCAGCAGCCAAGATCTTACTAGCGGGGCAGATACGCAGTATTTT CASSQDLTSGADTQYF
17 TRBJ2-3 NA TRBV12-3/TRBV12-4 few TGTGCCAGCTCCTCTTATGGGGCCCGGAAGGGTACAGATACGCAGTATTTT CASSSYGARKGTDTQYF
15 TRBJ2-5 NA TRBV7-7 NA TGTGCTAGCAGCCTTGCTTGGACGGGGAAAGAGACCCAGTACTTC CASSLAWTGKETQYF
14 TRBJ2-5 NA TRBV5-1 NA TGCGCCAGCAGCTCTAGACAAAGACAAGAGACCCAGTACTTC CASSSRQRQETQYF
15 TRBJ2-1 NA TRBV27 NA TGTGCCAGCAGCTTAGGGGGGGAGGGCCAGTATGAGCAGTTCTTC CASSLGGEGQYEQFF
15 TRBJ2-3 NA TRBV7-9 few TGTGCCAGCAGCTTAGGACCTGCTAGCACAGATACGCAGTATTTT CASSLGPASTDTQYF
20 TRBJ2-1 TRBD1 TRBV24-1 few TGTGCCACCAGTGATCCTATTCCCCGGGACAGGGGCCGAATTAACAATGAGCAGTTCTTC CATSDPIPRDRGRINNEQFF
16 TRBJ2-2 TRBD2 TRBV7-9 NA TGTGCCAGCAGCCCACGGACTAGCGGTGTCACCGGGGAGCTGTTTTTT CASSPRTSGVTGELFF
17 TRBJ2-3 TRBD2 TRBV15 once TGTGCCACCAGCATTGGGCTGGGACTAGCGGGATTAGATACGCAGTATTTT CATSIGLGLAGLDTQYF
13 TRBJ2-5 NA TRBV5-4 NA TGTGCCAGCAGCATTACAGGTGGAGAGACCCAGTACTTC CASSITGGETQYF
12 TRBJ2-7 NA TRBV12-3/TRBV12-4 few TGTGCCAGCAGTTTCACTAACAGCGAGCAGTACTTC CASSFTNSEQYF
14 TRBJ2-3 NA TRBV6-5 few TGTGCCAGCAGTTTCTCCCCCCCCACAGATACGCAGTATTTT CASSFSPPTDTQYF
13 TRBJ1-5 NA TRBV7-9 few TGTGCCAGCAGCTTCGGGCTTAATCAGCCCCAGCATTTT CASSFGLNQPQHF
13 TRBJ1-2 TRBD1 TRBV12-3/TRBV12-4 NA TGTGCCAGCAGCCGACAGGGGGCTTATGGCTACACCTTC CASSRQGAYGYTF
15 TRBJ2-2 NA TRBV5-5 NA TGTGCCAGCAGCTTGAACCCCAGCGTAGTCGGGGAGCTGTTTTTT CASSLNPSVVGELFF
14 TRBJ2-7 TRBD2 TRBV20-1 few TGCAGTGCTAGGGTGTCGGGAGGACCCTACGAGCAGTACTTC CSARVSGGPYEQYF
14 TRBJ2-2 NA TRBV24-1 NA TGTGCCACCAGTGACAACAGGGTAACCGGGGAGCTGTTTTTT CATSDNRVTGELFF
16 TRBJ1-2 NA TRBV4-1 few TGCGCCAGCAGACCTGGCGCCCCTAGGGCAGGCGAGGGCTACACCTTC CASRPGAPRAGEGYTF
16 TRBJ2-5 TRBD1 TRBV9 NA TGTGCCAGCAGCAACATTCTTACGACAGGGGTAGAGACCCAGTACTTC CASSNILTTGVETQYF
13 TRBJ2-1 NA TRBV7-2 NA TGTGCCAGCAGCTTGGGCCTAGGGATTGAGCAGTTCTTC CASSLGLGIEQFF
14 TRBJ1-1 NA TRBV20-1 NA TGCAGTGCTAGAGCCGGACACCTGAACACTGAAGCTTTCTTT CSARAGHLNTEAFF
14 TRBJ2-5 NA TRBV7-9 once TGTGCCAGCAGCTTATCCCCGCCGCAAGAGACCCAGTACTTC CASSLSPPQETQYF
16 TRBJ2-5 NA TRBV7-6 NA TGTGCCAGCAGCTTCGAGACAGGAAGGGGTGGGGAGACCCAGTACTTC CASSFETGRGGETQYF
15 TRBJ2-5 NA TRBV15 NA TGTGCCACCAGCAGAGAGCTGACAGACCAAGAGACCCAGTACTTC CATSRELTDQETQYF
15 TRBJ2-1 TRBD1 TRBV7-9 NA TGTGCCAGCAGCTTTGAGACAGGGGTTTACGGCGAGCAGTTCTTC CASSFETGVYGEQFF
14 TRBJ2-7 NA TRBV5-4 many TGTGCCAGCAGCTTGTTTCAACGGCGAGACGAGCAGTACTTC CASSLFQRRDEQYF